This T cell receptor (beta chain) stems from a study of blood T cell repertoires in COVID-19. Study background: Samples came from the United States, Italy and Spain, spanning acute and convalescent COVID-19.

V was clipped by 1 base and J by 10 bases, with 14 bases between them. The CDR3 extends over 15 amino acids. Germline V gene sequence: CDR1 LGHDT, CDR2 YNNKEL (reference sequence). Profiled with immunoSEQ multiplex PCR; TCRdb holds only in-frame clones, not every one. The sample contains about 380,000 clones, about 88% of which appear only once. The sequencing sample was made of PBMCs or T cells enriched from blood (not recorded which). The source is a woman aged 18-29 years who had recovered from COVID-19. V and J are TRBV3-1 (or the pseudogene TRBV3-2) and TRBJ1-6; D unclear. The CDR3 sequence is CASSQVPGSESPLHF. The CDR3 DNA follows: TGTGCCAGCAGCCAAGTGCCCGGGTCGGAGTCACCCCTCCACTTT.